These T cell receptor beta chains were read from a single sample in a study of beta chain features in type 1 diabetes. Method: immunoSEQ multiplex PCR; TCRdb's copy keeps in-frame clones and lacks some. The sample holds some 660,000 clones, more than 12% seen once. The source material was naive CD4+ T cells from blood. The origin of the receptors is a man between 18 and 35 years old with type 1 diabetes. Each CDR3 is given with its conserved first and last residue. The D gene is left open where the match is weak. Some rows mark clone size as missing; the rest say once, few, many or name a class of expanded clone.

cdr3_nt	cdr3_aa	clone_size	j_call	v_call	d_call
TGCGCCAGCAATACCCGGGCTCCCACAGATACGCAGTATTTT	CASNTRAPTDTQYF	NA	TRBJ2-3	TRBV10-2	NA
TGTGCCAGCAGCTCGGGACTAGCGGACTACGAGCAGTACTTC	CASSSGLADYEQYF	few	TRBJ2-7	TRBV7-9	TRBD2
TGCGCCAGCAGCGGCGGGGACAGTTCTGGAAACACCATATATTTT	CASSGGDSSGNTIYF	few	TRBJ1-3	TRBV5-1	TRBD1
TGTGCTAGCAGCTCCGACGGTACCGGGGAGCTGTTTTTT	CASSSDGTGELFF	NA	TRBJ2-2	TRBV7-7	NA
TGCAGCGGCGGAGGGCTCTATGGCTACACCTTC	CSGGGLYGYTF	few	TRBJ1-2	TRBV29-1	NA
TGTGCCAGCAGCGTAAACACTGAAGCTTTCTTT	CASSVNTEAFF	few	TRBJ1-1	TRBV5-4	NA
TGTGCCAGCAGTTACTCGTCCGGGGGCGGATGGAACACCATATATTTT	CASSYSSGGGWNTIYF	few	TRBJ1-3	TRBV6-6	NA
TGCGCCAGCAGCCTCAGGGACACCGGGGAGCTGTTTTTT	CASSLRDTGELFF	NA	TRBJ2-2	TRBV5-1	NA
TGTGCCTGGAGCGGACAGTTTGAAGCTTTCTTT	CAWSGQFEAFF	NA	TRBJ1-1	TRBV30	NA
TGTGCCAGCAGGGTTGGCACCGGGGAGCTGTTTTTT	CASRVGTGELFF	few	TRBJ2-2	TRBV11-3	NA
TGTGCCAGTAGTTTACAACAGGGAATTCCGAATCAGCCCCAGCATTTT	CASSLQQGIPNQPQHF	NA	TRBJ1-5	TRBV19	NA
TGTGCCTGGAGTAAAGGAAGCTGGGATACGCAGTATTTT	CAWSKGSWDTQYF	NA	TRBJ2-3	TRBV30	NA
TGTGCTAGTGGCCCCTCGGGAGCTAACTATGGCTACACCTTC	CASGPSGANYGYTF	NA	TRBJ1-2	TRBV12-5	NA
TGTGCCAGCAGTTCGTATCCCTACGAGCAGTACTTC	CASSSYPYEQYF	few	TRBJ2-7	TRBV6-6	NA
TGTGCCAGCAGCTTAGGACTAGGGGCAGAGACCCAGTACTTC	CASSLGLGAETQYF	NA	TRBJ2-5	TRBV11-2	NA
TGTGCCAGCAGCCAAGAAGGTCTGGGAGAGACCCAGTACTTC	CASSQEGLGETQYF	NA	TRBJ2-5	TRBV4-2	NA
TGTGCCAGCCTCGGAGAGGCCCGGGGCCCGAATTCACCCCTCCACTTT	CASLGEARGPNSPLHF	few	TRBJ1-6	TRBV7-9	NA
TGTGCCAGCAGCTTCGGACAGGGGGCGATCAATCAGCCCCAGCATTTT	CASSFGQGAINQPQHF	few	TRBJ1-5	TRBV7-2	TRBD1